Listed below are T cell receptor beta chains from one sample, sequenced in a study of blood T cells in healthy people across ages. MiXCR, applied by TCRdb to the 5' RACE reads, yields one record per CDR3 protein. In the table there are 850,000 to 1,300,000 distinct CDR3 sequences, 40% to 55% of which are singletons. The specimen was blood. Every receptor here comes from a woman between 55 and 75 years old in good health. CDR3s include the opening cysteine and the closing phenylalanine or tryptophan. The D gene is left open where the match is weak. A clone size is listed for some rows: how often the clone was seen (once, few, many), or a class if it is expanded.

CSAIRTGGRGTQYF,TGCAGTGCTATCCGGACAGGGGGCAGGGGTACGCAGTATTTT,14,TRBJ2-3,TRBV20-1,TRBD1,NA
CATSTAGAVDEQFF,TGTGCCACCAGCACGGCAGGGGCGGTGGATGAGCAGTTCTTC,14,TRBJ2-1,TRBV15,NA,once
CASSFLSGSYNEQFF,TGTGCCAGCAGTTTTCTCTCCGGCTCCTACAATGAGCAGTTCTTC,15,TRBJ2-1,TRBV27,NA,few
CSVEAPGTSRYIEQFF,TGCAGCGTTGAAGCACCCGGGACTTCCAGATACATTGAGCAGTTCTTC,16,TRBJ2-1,TRBV29-1,NA,NA
CSALHTSSYEQYF,TGCAGTGCTCTTCATACCAGTTCCTACGAGCAGTACTTC,13,TRBJ2-7,TRBV20-1,NA,NA
CASSHLSSGSSYNEQFF,TGTGCCAGCAGCCACCTATCTAGCGGTAGCTCCTACAATGAGCAGTTCTTC,17,TRBJ2-1,TRBV3-1,TRBD2,few
CASSGTVYGYTF,TGTGCCAGCAGCGGGACAGTCTATGGCTACACCTTC,12,TRBJ1-2,TRBV5-6,TRBD1,many
CASSLGGRVTDTQYF,TGTGCCAGCAGTTTAGGAGGGAGGGTGACAGATACGCAGTATTTT,15,TRBJ2-3,TRBV27,TRBD2,NA
CSATRTSGRWEQYF,TGCAGTGCTACCAGGACTAGCGGGAGGTGGGAGCAGTACTTC,14,TRBJ2-5,TRBV20-1,TRBD2,NA
CASSPKEGGLPYEQYF,TGTGCCAGCAGCCCCAAGGAGGGAGGGCTTCCCTACGAGCAGTACTTC,16,TRBJ2-7,TRBV7-6,TRBD2,NA
CASSYSIQGNEQFF,TGTGCCAGCAGTTACTCGATTCAAGGGAATGAGCAGTTCTTC,14,TRBJ2-1,TRBV6-2/TRBV6-3,NA,few
CASSQGSLRGPILVDTQYF,TGCGCCAGCAGCCAAGGTTCTCTGCGAGGACCAATCTTAGTAGATACGCAGTATTTT,19,TRBJ2-3,TRBV4-1,NA,NA
CASSLSGSGGETQYF,TGTGCCAGCAGTTTATCGGGGAGCGGGGGGGAGACCCAGTACTTC,15,TRBJ2-5,TRBV27,TRBD2,NA
CAAKGDNQPQHF,TGTGCCGCGAAAGGGGACAATCAGCCCCAGCATTTT,12,TRBJ1-5,TRBV7-9,NA,NA
CASEGGTGETQYF,TGTGCCAGCGAGGGGGGCACAGGGGAGACCCAGTACTTC,13,TRBJ2-5,TRBV6-5,NA,NA
CSARPGLAGVGDVLRSYNEQFF,TGCAGTGCTCGACCGGGACTAGCGGGAGTCGGTGACGTTCTCCGCTCCTACAATGAGCAGTTCTTC,22,TRBJ2-1,TRBV20-1,TRBD2,NA
CSASSSYNYGYTF,TGCAGTGCTAGCTCTTCATATAACTATGGCTACACCTTC,13,TRBJ1-2,TRBV20-1,NA,NA
CAIGCLGTTRGYCSYNEQFF,TGTGCCATCGGTTGCTTAGGGACGACTAGGGGATATTGCTCCTACAATGAGCAGTTCTTC,20,TRBJ2-1,TRBV10-3,NA,NA
CASSQVASGRNEQFF,TGTGCCAGCAGCCAAGTAGCTAGCGGGAGGAATGAGCAGTTCTTC,15,TRBJ2-1,TRBV3-1,TRBD2,few
CATSESGRDHNEQFF,TGTGCCACCAGTGAGAGCGGGAGGGACCACAATGAGCAGTTCTTC,15,TRBJ2-1,TRBV24-1,TRBD2,few
CASSLGLFREQYF,TGTGCCAGCAGCTTAGGTCTTTTCCGCGAGCAGTACTTC,13,TRBJ2-7,TRBV11-2,NA,NA
CAGRYLKNIQYF,TGTGCCGGCAGGTACCTCAAAAACATTCAGTACTTC,12,TRBJ2-4,TRBV12-3/TRBV12-4,NA,NA
CASSRQGAVTQYF,TGTGCCAGCAGCCGACAGGGGGCGGTGACCCAGTACTTC,13,TRBJ2-5,TRBV6-1,TRBD1,NA
CASSLASSPETRYF,TGTGCCAGCAGCTTAGCGTCCTCTCCCGAGACCCGGTACTTC,14,TRBJ2-7,TRBV7-2,NA,NA
CSAKTADTQYF,TGCAGTGCCAAGACGGCAGATACGCAGTATTTT,11,TRBJ2-3,TRBV20-1,NA,NA
CASSSSAFPGETQYF,TGTGCCAGCAGCTCCTCGGCTTTTCCTGGGGAGACCCAGTACTTC,15,TRBJ2-5,TRBV11-1,NA,NA
CASSLGASAEYEQYF,TGTGCCAGCAGCTTAGGAGCGAGCGCGGAGTACGAGCAGTACTTC,15,TRBJ2-7,TRBV7-9,NA,few
CSVDKRAGNSLNEQFF,TGCAGCGTTGACAAACGAGCGGGAAATTCCCTCAATGAGCAGTTCTTC,16,TRBJ2-1,TRBV29-1,TRBD2,NA
CSVSGAGTGGTGANVLTF,TGCAGCGTTTCGGGGGCCGGGACAGGGGGCACTGGGGCCAACGTCCTGACTTTC,18,TRBJ2-6,TRBV29-1,TRBD1,few
CSANRIRGGRVDEQYF,TGCAGTGCTAATAGGATCCGGGGCGGGAGAGTCGACGAGCAGTACTTC,16,TRBJ2-7,TRBV20-1,TRBD2,many
CASLARGGTEAFF,TGTGCCAGCCTGGCGAGGGGTGGCACTGAAGCTTTCTTT,13,TRBJ1-1,TRBV18,NA,NA
CASSLDPGPQYF,TGTGCCAGCAGCTTAGATCCGGGTCCTCAGTACTTC,12,TRBJ2-7,TRBV11-2,NA,few
CASSIGQGAGYGYTF,TGTGCCAGCAGTATCGGACAGGGGGCTGGCTATGGCTACACCTTC,15,TRBJ1-2,TRBV28,TRBD1,NA
CSASGLAGGGNTQYF,TGCAGTGCCTCGGGACTAGCGGGAGGTGGAAATACGCAGTATTTT,15,TRBJ2-3,TRBV20-1,TRBD2,NA